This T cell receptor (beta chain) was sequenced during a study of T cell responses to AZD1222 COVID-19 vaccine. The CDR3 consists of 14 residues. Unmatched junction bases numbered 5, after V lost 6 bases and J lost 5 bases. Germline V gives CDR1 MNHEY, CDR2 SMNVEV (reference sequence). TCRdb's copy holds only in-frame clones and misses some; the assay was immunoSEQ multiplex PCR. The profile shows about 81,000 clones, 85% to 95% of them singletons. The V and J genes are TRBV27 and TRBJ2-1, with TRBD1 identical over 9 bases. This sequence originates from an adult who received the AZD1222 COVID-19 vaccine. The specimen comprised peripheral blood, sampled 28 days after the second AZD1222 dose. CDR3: CASSIGTGNNEQFF. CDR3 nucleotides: TGTGCCAGCAGCATAGGGACAGGGAACAATGAGCAGTTCTTC.